The 20 T cell receptor beta chains presented below share a single source sample, sequenced in a study of T-cell memory formation after mild COVID-19 (TCRdb year 2021). The library was made by 5' RACE. Reads for this sample came from an Illumina NovaSeq 6000. TCRdb reanalyzed the raw reads on its own, using fastp at Q25 for trimming and MiXCR for clone calling, and kept in-frame beta chains. Rows with a matching CDR3 protein are joined into one entry that keeps the most common DNA and genes. Counted in this sample were hundreds of thousands of distinct CDR3 sequences; around 8% of them appeared once. The ten biggest clones cover approximately 22% of the sample. The source material was PBMCs or a T cell subset sorted from them (not recorded which). Receptors originate from a man aged 18 to 29 who had mild COVID-19 (a few samples of this study predate the infection). The sample titles of this study are shuffled in the database, so cell type and time point are left out; the donor was told from shared clones.

This clonotype was detected only a few times. The chain carries TRBV6-2 or TRBV6-3 and TRBJ1-1, with D possibly matching TRBD1 (5 bases). CDR3 length: 14 residues. CDR1 is MNHEY, CDR2 SVGEGT, per germline. V was cut by 6 bases and J by 4 bases, with 15 bases left in between. The CDR3 bases are TGTGCCAGCAGCTGGGACCCTTTCGGCACTGAAGCTTTCTTT. Its translation is CASSWDPFGTEAFF.

V and J are TRBV5-5 and TRBJ1-2; D gene uncertain. V lost 3 bases and J 2 bases, leaving 8 bases between the germline ends. The V gene's germline CDR1 is SGHKS and CDR2 YYEKEE (reference sequence). The length of the CDR3 is 13 residues. This CDR3 is CASSSGWNYGYTF. CDR3 nucleotides: TGTGCCAGCAGCTCCGGGTGGAACTATGGCTACACCTTC.

This clonotype was counted only a few times. J is TRBJ2-2 and V is TRBV15; D not resolved. The V gene's germline CDR1 is LNHNV and CDR2 YYDKDF (reference sequence). The CDR3 loop spans 14 amino acids. Trimming shortened V by 2 bases and J by 5 bases, and 9 bases separated the two germline ends. Here the CDR3 DNA reads TGTGCCACCAGCAGAAGACGGGTTACCGGGGAGCTGTTTTTT. Translation gives CATSRRRVTGELFF. Looking up the rest from reference TRBV15 and TRBJ2-2 gives the full variable domain: DAMVIQNPRYQVTQFGKPVTLSCSQTLNHNVMYWYQQKSSQAPKLLFHYYDKDFNNEADTPDNFQSRRPNTSFCFLDIRSPGLGDTAMYLCATSRRRVTGELFFGEGSRLTVL.

The table lists this clonotype with many counts. Germline is not matched at one junction end, which may reflect a read error. The rearrangement links TRBV28 to TRBJ2-7; D uncertain. This CDR3 has 12 amino acids. Germline V gene sequence: CDR1 MDHEN, CDR2 SYDVKM. The CDR3 sequence is CATSGHRYEQYF. DNA for the CDR3: TGTGCCACCAGTGGCCACCGGTACGAGCAGTACTTC.

The sample holds a few counts of this clonotype. This chain connects TRBV6-5 to TRBJ2-1; D is unclear. Germline CDR1 is MNHEY and CDR2 is SVGAGI. V lost 2 bases to trimming and J lost 0 bases, with 8 bases between them. This CDR3 is 15 amino acids long. The CDR3 is CASSYGISSYNEQFF. The CDR3 DNA reads as TGTGCCAGCAGTTACGGTATTAGCTCCTACAATGAGCAGTTCTTC.

The chain carries TRBV7-2 and TRBJ2-5; D possibly corresponds to TRBD1 (6 bases). V was shortened by 5 bases and J by 10 bases, with 14 bases between the two germline ends. CDR3 size: 12 residues. The germline gives CDR1 SGHTA, CDR2 FQGNSA. The chain's CDR3 is CASSPRQGIQYF. The CDR3, as DNA: TGTGCCAGCAGCCCGCGCCAGGGGATCCAGTACTTC.

The CDR3 nucleotides read TGCGCCAGCAGCCAACCTACAGGGGGAGTCACTGAAGCTTTCTTT. Translated: CASSQPTGGVTEAFF. The chain is built from TRBV4-1 and TRBJ1-1; 8 nucleotides match TRBD1. Germline V gene lookup returns CDR1 MGHRA and CDR2 YSYEKL. V dropped 2 bases and J dropped 4; count of bases not matched to a gene: 6. The CDR3 contains 15 residues.

This clonotype was recorded a few times. The chain has TRBV18 and TRBJ1-3; D gene unclear. CDR1 and CDR2 from the germline V gene are KGHSH and LQKENI. The CDR3 runs 15 residues. Between the trimmed V and J ends, which lost 3 bases and 0 bases, there was a span of 9 bases. Here the CDR3 reads CASSPRGISGNTIYF. The CDR3 nucleotides are TGTGCCAGCTCACCTCGAGGGATCTCTGGAAACACCATATATTTT. Full variable domain (remainder filled in from reference TRBV18 and TRBJ1-3): NAGVMQNPRHLVRRRGQEARLRCSPMKGHSHVYWYRQLPEEGLKFMVYLQKENIIDESGMPKERFSAEFPKEGPSILRIQQVVRGDSAAYFCASSPRGISGNTIYFGEGSWLTVV.

The CDR3 region has the DNA TGCGCCAGCAGCCCGACAGGGATTAAGCCCGAGCAGTACTTC. Translation gives CASSPTGIKPEQYF. This chain links TRBV5-1 with TRBJ2-7; 7 bases agree with TRBD1. The germline gives CDR1 SGHRS, CDR2 YFSETQ. The CDR3 spans 14 residues. Losses at the gene ends were 4 bases for V and 6 bases for J; bases not matched to a gene: 10.

The chain joins TRBV7-2 to TRBJ1-1; D perhaps matches TRBD1 (5 bases). Germline CDR1 and CDR2: SGHTA and FQGNSA. Trimming took off 4 bases at V and 0 bases at J, with 9 bases between the two ends. The CDR3 runs 14 residues. The CDR3 region has the DNA TGTGCCAGCAGCTGGGGGGGGATGAACACTGAAGCTTTCTTT. Translated, it gives CASSWGGMNTEAFF.

This clonotype has only a few counts. The V and J genes are TRBV10-3 and TRBJ1-1, with D perhaps matching TRBD1 (5 bases). V lost 7 bases and J lost 0, with 9 bases in between. Germline values: CDR1 ENHRY, CDR2 SYGVKD. This CDR3 is built from 13 residues. The CDR3 DNA is TGTGCCATCACCGTGGGGGTGAACACTGAAGCTTTCTTT. It codes for CAITVGVNTEAFF.

At least ten counts were recorded for this clonotype. The J gene is TRBJ2-2, the V gene TRBV7-9, with D uncertain. CDR3 size: 13 residues. The germline CDR1 and CDR2 sequences are SEHNR and FQNEAQ (reference sequence). Trimming pared 0 bases from V and 13 bases from J, leaving 12 bases between. The CDR3 DNA is TGTGCCAGCAGCTTAGCGCGAATGGGTGTGCTGTTTTTT. This codes for CASSLARMGVLFF.

This clonotype was detected only a few times. The V call is TRBV6-2 or TRBV6-3, the J call TRBJ1-6, with D perhaps TRBD1 (6 bases). Germline CDR1 is MNHEY and CDR2 is SVGEGT. Trimming left V 4 bases short and J 10 bases short, with 20 bases between. This CDR3 contains 16 residues. The CDR3 DNA reads as TGTGCCAGCAGTTCCTCTACAGGGATTCGTCGATCACCCCTCCACTTT. The encoded protein is CASSSSTGIRRSPLHF.

This clonotype has ten or more counts. The genes are TRBV7-6 and TRBJ2-1; TRBD2 agrees at 10 bases. CDR3 length: 15 residues. The germline CDR1 and CDR2 sequences are SGHVS and FNYEAQ. V trimming: 3 bases; J trimming: 3 bases; junction bases outside the gene matches: 2. CDR3 sequence reads: CASSFGLAVYNEQFF. DNA of the CDR3: TGTGCCAGCAGCTTCGGACTAGCGGTCTACAATGAGCAGTTCTTC.

The chain carries TRBV7-2 and TRBJ1-2, with no clear D. CDR1 is SGHTA, CDR2 FQGNSA, per germline. Deletions cut 4 bases from V and 4 bases from J, with 7 bases between. The CDR3 spans 12 residues. The CDR3 bases are TGTGCCAGCAGCTCTTACGCCTATGGCTACACCTTC. This gives the protein CASSSYAYGYTF.

The genes are TRBV7-2 and TRBJ1-2, with TRBD1 as a possible D gene (5 bases). CDR3 size: 17 residues. The V gene lost 1 base and the J gene lost 8 bases, with 23 bases spanning the gap. The germline V gene encodes CDR1 SGHTA and CDR2 FQGNSA. CDR3 amino acids: CASSLDRLTRQSVGYTF. The CDR3 nucleotides are TGTGCCAGCAGCTTAGATAGATTGACAAGACAGTCTGTCGGCTACACCTTC.

This clonotype was detected only a few times. This chain connects TRBV19 to TRBJ1-1; D is perhaps TRBD1 (6 bases). V was trimmed by 5 bases and J by 7 bases, leaving 11 bases between them. The V gene's germline CDR1 is LNHDA and CDR2 SQIVND (reference sequence). This CDR3 is 12 amino acids long. The CDR3 coding sequence is TGTGCCAGTAGTCGACAGGCCTTTGAAGCTTTCTTT. This sequence encodes CASSRQAFEAFF.

This clonotype appeared a few times. The V call is TRBV20-1, the J call TRBJ1-5; D may be TRBD1 (6 bases). V was cut by 0 bases and J by 1 base, with 19 bases left in between. From germline, CDR1 is DFQATT and CDR2 SNEGSKA (reference sequence). This CDR3 has 18 amino acids. Here the CDR3 reads CSARDLSLGGQSNQPQHF. DNA for the CDR3: TGCAGTGCTAGAGATTTGTCCCTCGGGGGGCAGAGCAATCAGCCCCAGCATTTT.

The rearrangement joins TRBV20-1 to TRBJ2-5, with 9 bases identical to TRBD2. The trim removed 5 bases at V and 5 bases at J, leaving 12 bases unmatched. Germline V gene sequence: CDR1 DFQATT, CDR2 SNEGSKA (reference sequence). The CDR3 has 15 amino acids. The DNA of the CDR3 is TGCAGTGCTGGGGGACTAGCTTTTGGTTACGAGACCCAGTACTTC. Translated, it gives CSAGGLAFGYETQYF.

V gene TRBV10-3 combines with J gene TRBJ1-1; 11 nucleotides align to TRBD1. Germline loops: CDR1 ENHRY, CDR2 SYGVKD. V was clipped by 3 bases and J by 8 bases; unmatched bases: 8. The CDR3 consists of 15 residues. The CDR3, as DNA: TGTGCCATCAGTGACCGGGACAGGGGGAATTTGGAAGCTTTCTTT. Translation gives CAISDRDRGNLEAFF.